This T cell receptor beta chain was found in a study of blood T cell repertoires in COVID-19. Study context: Samples came from the United States, Italy and Spain, spanning acute and convalescent COVID-19. From T cells, B-cell-depleted T cells, or PBMCs came the material, which was cDNA or gDNA.

In the authors' workflow: Estimation of nucleated cell counts relied on the amplification of reference gene primers. The assay was immunoSEQ multiplex PCR, and TCRdb's table has in-frame clones only and misses some. That table supplies the V and J calls and clone size; D and trimming were determined from the DNA. The sample lists roughly 140,000 clones, approximately 82% occurring once. The CDR3 covers 14 residues. The V and J ends lost 3 bases and 4 bases, in that order; junction bases with no gene match: 3. CDR1 is MNHNS and CDR2 is SASEGT in the germline V gene. The chain combines TRBV6-1 with TRBJ1-2; 9 nucleotides agree with TRBD1. The source material was peripheral blood. The origin of this receptor is a woman aged 45-60 years in a cohort sampled during active or convalescent COVID-19. The CDR3 is CASSEGTGLYGYTF. For the CDR3, the DNA is TGTGCCAGCAGTGAGGGGACAGGGCTCTATGGCTACACCTTC.